This note documents a single T cell receptor beta chain sequence. The data belong to a study of blood T cell repertoires in COVID-19. In the study overall: Material from acute and convalescent COVID-19 was sourced from the United States, Italy and Spain.

During active infection, Seattle patients enrolled and were then monitored through disease. As processed by the authors: Estimated nucleated cell counts came from reference gene primer amplification. Some clones are missing from TCRdb's copy, which holds only in-frame ones; the method was immunoSEQ multiplex PCR. V and J calls plus clone size are reproduced from that table; the DNA served to infer D and trimming. This table holds approximately 330,000 clones, about 91% found once. The CDR3 has 14 amino acids. Germline-derived CDR1 and CDR2 are KGHSH and LQKENI. With V trimmed by 3 bases and J by 6 bases, 6 bases remained unmatched.

The source material was peripheral blood. V and J are TRBV18 and TRBJ2-7, with 9 bases matching TRBD2. The receptor comes from a man younger than 45 with COVID-19, enrolled during active disease. The CDR3 loop is CASSPSGGSSEQYF. The CDR3 nucleotides are TGTGCCAGCTCACCGAGCGGGGGGAGCAGCGAGCAGTACTTC.